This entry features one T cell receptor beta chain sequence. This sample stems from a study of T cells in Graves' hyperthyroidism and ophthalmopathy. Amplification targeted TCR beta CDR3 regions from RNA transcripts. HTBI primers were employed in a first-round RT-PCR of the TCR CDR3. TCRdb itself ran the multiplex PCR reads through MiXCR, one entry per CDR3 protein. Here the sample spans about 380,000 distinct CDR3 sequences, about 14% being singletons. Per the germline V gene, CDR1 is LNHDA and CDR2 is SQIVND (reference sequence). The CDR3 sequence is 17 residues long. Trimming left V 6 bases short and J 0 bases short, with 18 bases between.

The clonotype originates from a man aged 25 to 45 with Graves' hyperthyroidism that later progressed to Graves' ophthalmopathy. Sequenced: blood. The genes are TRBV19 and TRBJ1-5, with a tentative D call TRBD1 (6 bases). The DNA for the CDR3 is TGTGCCAGTAGCAAGAGTGGGACATTTTATAGCAATCAGCCCCAGCATTTT. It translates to CASSKSGTFYSNQPQHF.